One and the same sample provided the 20 T cell receptor beta chains below, sequenced in a study of Graves' ophthalmopathy and Graves' hyperthyroidism. Amplifying from RNA transcripts, the study obtained TCR beta CDR3 regions. Second-round multiplex PCR came after a first-round RT-PCR that employed HTBI primers. In TCRdb, the multiplex PCR reads were re-called with MiXCR into one record per CDR3 protein. The table records roughly 350,000 distinct CDR3 sequences, about 17% of them present only once. The sequenced sample consisted of peripheral blood. The receptors here all came from an adult woman with stable Graves' hyperthyroidism.

This clonotype was counted between two and nine times. The junction departs from germline at one end; a sequencing error may be responsible. The chain carries TRBV27 and TRBJ2-5; 7 bases map to TRBD1. The CDR3 is 14 amino acids. From germline, CDR1 is MNHEY and CDR2 SMNVEV (reference sequence). This chain's CDR3 is CTSSSLTGVETQYF. CDR3 coding DNA: TGTACCAGCAGTTCCCTAACAGGGGTAGAGACCCAGTACTTC.

This clonotype was counted at least ten times. The chain employs TRBV5-1 and TRBJ1-1, with TRBD1 identical over 7 bases. The germline V gene encodes CDR1 SGHRS and CDR2 YFSETQ. CDR3 length equals 12 residues. Trimming took 4 bases from V and 8 from J; bases not matched to a gene: 5. The CDR3 DNA follows: TGCGCCAGCAGCCCCGACAGGGTGGAAGCTTTCTTT. Protein sequence: CASSPDRVEAFF.

This clonotype was counted ten times or more. The V gene is TRBV12-3 or TRBV12-4, the J gene TRBJ1-1; no reliable D call. This CDR3 is 12 amino acids long. The ends were cut back, 4 bases at V and 2 bases at J, with 5 bases in the middle. CDR3 DNA: TGTGCCAGCAGTTGGGGAAACACTGAAGCTTTCTTT. Translation gives CASSWGNTEAFF.

This clonotype has only a few counts. V is TRBV5-1 and J is TRBJ2-7; D possibly uses TRBD1 or TRBD2 (5 bases each). V was shortened by 6 bases and J by 1 base, with 17 bases between the two germline ends. The CDR3 extends over 15 amino acids. In germline, CDR1 is SGHRS, CDR2 YFSETQ. CDR3 amino acids: CASISEGTRSYEQYF. CDR3 coding DNA: TGCGCCAGCATCTCTGAGGGGACGAGATCCTACGAGCAGTACTTC. Combining the CDR3 with reference TRBV5-1 and TRBJ2-7 gives the whole variable domain KAGVTQTPRYLIKTRGQQVTLSCSPISGHRSVSWYQQTPGQGLQFLFEYFSETQRNKGNFPGRFSGRQFSNSRSEMNVSTLELGDSALYLCASISEGTRSYEQYFGPGTRLTVT.

This clonotype was counted ten times or more. CDR3 bases: TGTGCCAGCAGTCGCATTAGCGGGAGCTTGTACGAGCAGTACTTC. Translation: CASSRISGSLYEQYF. V and J are TRBV28 and TRBJ2-7; 9 bases are a match to TRBD2. V gave up 5 bases and J gave up 4 bases; unmatched junction bases: 9. The CDR3 contains 15 residues. The germline V gene encodes CDR1 MDHEN and CDR2 SYDVKM.

This clonotype was recorded at least ten times. The CDR3 protein is CASSLFLAGDSGELFF. The CDR3 DNA reads TGTGCCAGCAGCTTATTTCTAGCGGGAGATTCCGGGGAGCTGTTTTTT. The V gene is TRBV7-8, the J gene TRBJ2-2; 10 nucleotides agree with TRBD2. Unmatched junction bases numbered 6, after V lost 2 bases and J lost 6 bases. Germline-derived CDR1 and CDR2 are SGHVS and FQNEAQ. The CDR3 contains 16 residues. The full variable domain, in which reference TRBV7-8 and TRBJ2-2 provide the parts outside the CDR3, is GAGVSQSPRYKVAKRGQDVALRCDPISGHVSLFWYQQALGQGPEFLTYFQNEAQLDKSGLPSDRFFAERPEGSVSTLKIQRTQQEDSAVYLCASSLFLAGDSGELFFGEGSRLTVL.

This clonotype was seen repeatedly, ten times or more. The J gene is TRBJ2-2, the V gene TRBV12-5; D remains unclear. V was shortened by 7 bases and J by 5 bases, with 5 bases between the two germline ends. Germline loops: CDR1 LGHNT, CDR2 FRNRAP. The CDR3 contains 11 residues. This chain's CDR3 is CASARTGELFF. The DNA of the CDR3 is TGTGCTAGTGCCAGAACCGGGGAGCTGTTTTTT.

The chain links TRBV6-1 to TRBJ2-5; 8 bases are a match to TRBD1. Unmatched junction bases numbered 6, after V lost 5 bases and J lost 1 base. The CDR3 runs 15 residues. Germline loops: CDR1 MNHNS, CDR2 SASEGT. The CDR3 sequence: CASSITGTGQETQYF. The DNA for the CDR3 is TGTGCCAGCAGTATAACCGGGACAGGCCAAGAGACCCAGTACTTC.

The table lists this clonotype with many counts. The genes are TRBV11-2 and TRBJ2-2, with TRBD2 matching over 14 bases. The CDR3 runs 19 residues. Germline CDR1 is SGHAT and CDR2 is FQNNGV. V shed 5 bases and J 1 base; nucleotides not matched to a gene: 9. Here the CDR3 reads CASSRLGLAGVKNTGELFF. The CDR3 DNA sequence: TGTGCCAGCAGCCGCTTGGGACTAGCGGGAGTCAAGAACACCGGGGAGCTGTTTTTT.

This clonotype was observed many times. J is TRBJ2-6 and V is TRBV6-5, with 9 bases matching TRBD2. Germline V gene sequence: CDR1 MNHEY, CDR2 SVGAGI. Trimming removed 8 bases from V and 2 bases from J; junction bases left unmatched: 19. The CDR3 totals 20 residues. CDR3 residues: CASSSGRASGIRAGANVLTF. The DNA of the CDR3 is TGTGCCAGCTCATCGGGGAGGGCTAGCGGGATTCGGGCTGGGGCCAACGTCCTGACTTTC.

This clonotype was counted ten times or more. The rearrangement uses TRBV20-1 and TRBJ2-5; D may correspond to TRBD1 or TRBD2 (6 bases each). Germline V gives CDR1 DFQATT, CDR2 SNEGSKA (reference sequence). V was clipped by 5 bases and J by 3 bases, with 19 bases between them. There are 15 residues in the CDR3. The CDR3 nucleotides are TGCAGTGCTCTCGGGGGCAAGGAGAATAAAGAGACCCAGTACTTC. Translation: CSALGGKENKETQYF.

The rearrangement uses TRBV7-9 and TRBJ2-7; D is possibly TRBD2 (5 bases). Germline-derived CDR1 and CDR2 are SEHNR and FQNEAQ (reference sequence). V was trimmed by 5 bases and J by 7 bases, leaving 18 bases between them. The CDR3 loop spans 14 amino acids. Written as DNA, the CDR3 is TGTGCCAGCAGCCCGAAAGGGAGTCGCGGTGAGCAGTACTTC. Its translation is CASSPKGSRGEQYF.

The sample holds many counts of this clonotype. The V gene is TRBV24-1, the J gene TRBJ2-7; D is undetermined. The CDR3 sequence is 14 residues long. Trimming took 3 bases from V and 0 from J, leaving 8 bases between them. CDR1 KGHDR and CDR2 SFDVKD come from the germline V gene. This CDR3 reads CATSDTDASYEQYF. The CDR3, as DNA: TGTGCCACCAGTGATACGGACGCCTCCTACGAGCAGTACTTC.

This clonotype has ten or more counts. The rearrangement joins TRBV28 to TRBJ2-7; D is unresolved. The V end was cut by 2 bases, the J end by 1 base, with 9 bases between. Looked up from germline, CDR1 is MDHEN and CDR2 is SYDVKM. This CDR3 comprises 14 residues. CDR3 DNA sequence: TGTGCCAGCAGTTTAGGGTGGGCATCCTACGAGCAGTACTTC. This codes for CASSLGWASYEQYF.

This clonotype showed up many times. V is TRBV6-1 and J is TRBJ1-5; D unresolved. Germline V lookup: CDR1 MNHNS, CDR2 SASEGT. The CDR3 is made up of 15 amino acids. With 6 bases removed from V and 3 bases from J, the gap between germline ends came to 15 bases. The CDR3 is CASRRDMYDNQPQHF. The CDR3 DNA reads TGTGCCAGCAGACGGGATATGTACGACAATCAGCCCCAGCATTTT.

This rearrangement joins TRBV2 to TRBJ2-7; D may be TRBD1 (6 bases). Per germline, CDR1 SNHLY and CDR2 FYNNEI. The CDR3 is 13 residues long. V was cut by 6 bases and J by 3 bases, with 12 bases left in between. The CDR3: CASRGQGNYEQYF. The DNA of the CDR3 is TGTGCCAGCAGGGGCCAGGGGAACTACGAGCAGTACTTC.

There are many counts of this clonotype. V and J are TRBV19 and TRBJ1-5; tentatively, D is TRBD1 (6 bases). V lost 4 bases and J 7 bases, leaving 17 bases between the germline ends. Germline V lookup: CDR1 LNHDA, CDR2 SQIVND (reference sequence). CDR3 length equals 15 residues. CDR3 in amino acids: CASSTRRDRRQPQHF. For the CDR3, the DNA is TGTGCCAGTAGTACTCGCCGAGACAGGAGGCAGCCCCAGCATTTT.

This clonotype has a count of ten or more. The chain couples TRBV20-1 to TRBJ2-5; D is unclear. The V end was cut by 3 bases, the J end by 1 base, with 9 bases between. CDR1 DFQATT and CDR2 SNEGSKA come from the germline V gene (reference sequence). There are 13 residues in the CDR3. The CDR3, as DNA: TGCAGTGCTAGCGACCGGACCCAAGAGACCCAGTACTTC. It specifies CSASDRTQETQYF.

This clonotype was seen repeatedly, ten times or more. V usage is TRBV3-1 and J usage is TRBJ1-2, with D maybe TRBD1 (6 bases). V was trimmed by 1 base and J by 3 bases, leaving 6 bases between them. This CDR3 region has 13 residues. Germline CDR1 LGHDT, CDR2 YNNKEL (reference sequence). CDR3 loop: CASSQGTDYGYTF. CDR3 DNA: TGTGCCAGCAGCCAAGGGACAGACTATGGCTACACCTTC.

This clonotype occurred many times. The chain carries TRBV6-5 and TRBJ1-6; unclear D gene. V was shortened by 2 bases and J by 0 bases, with 8 bases between the two germline ends. This CDR3 spans 16 amino acids. Germline CDR1 MNHEY, CDR2 SVGAGI. The CDR3 DNA reads TGTGCCAGCAGTTACCTACAAACCTCCTATAATTCACCCCTCCACTTT. It is translated as CASSYLQTSYNSPLHF.